The rows below give T cell receptor beta chains drawn from one sample of a study of cytomegalovirus exposure and HLA in healthy donors. Profiling relied on immunoSEQ multiplex PCR, and the TCRdb table lists in-frame clones only, not all of them. The data contain 80,000 or so clones, nearly 80% of them seen just once; the ten biggest clones take up 4% to 4.5%. The sample comprised PBMCs. Receptor source: a middle-aged man in good health and CMV-seronegative. Both conserved end residues are part of each CDR3.

CDR3aa	v_gene	j_gene
CALRASTDTQYF	TRBV30	TRBJ2-3
CASSPDYTDTQYF	TRBV10-2	TRBJ2-3
CSVGTGGNYGYTF	TRBV29-1	TRBJ1-2
CASSLYGEAGANVLTF	TRBV5-6	TRBJ2-6
CASSLRWLGTGRIAGTYEQYF	TRBV27	TRBJ2-7
CASSRDFYEQYF	TRBV7-9	TRBJ2-7
CASREDPLNNEKLFF	TRBV6-5	TRBJ1-4
CAISDLGTGDTEAFF	TRBV10-3	TRBJ1-1
CASSEGGTGKNEKLFF	TRBV25-1	TRBJ1-4
CASSGLRTGTLGYTF	TRBV9	TRBJ1-2
CASSLGAGLSYEQYF	TRBV7-2	TRBJ2-7
CASSELMRLGSYEQYF	TRBV6-1	TRBJ2-7
CASKDKRRTEAFF	TRBV7-9	TRBJ1-1
CAWSADRGYEQYF	TRBV30	TRBJ2-7
CASRQTENYGYTF	TRBV27	TRBJ1-2
CASSESGRTRGYTF	TRBV6-1	TRBJ1-2
CASSKSGTNPTYEQYF	TRBV21-1	TRBJ2-7
CASSIDLGTRQLSYNEQFF	TRBV19	TRBJ2-1
CASSAAGSVSYNEQFF	TRBV9	TRBJ2-1
CASSLGIAGREELFF	TRBV7-6	TRBJ2-2
CATSIGHSSSGNTIYF	TRBV15	TRBJ1-3
CASSLDRLSLGGLSYGYTF	TRBV11-2	TRBJ1-2
CASRSTGQASYEQYF	TRBV6-5	TRBJ2-7
CASSLWQYSNQPQHF	TRBV28	TRBJ1-5
CASSLGQGGETQYF	TRBV5-1	TRBJ2-5
CASSQVGSAYEQYF	TRBV4-2	.
CASATGTMSYEQYF	TRBV18	TRBJ2-7
CASSPRTETEAFF	TRBV7-8	TRBJ1-1
CASSASSGNHNEQFF	TRBV9	TRBJ2-1
CASSLKWSGNQPQHF	TRBV19	TRBJ1-5
CASSLRYREDDEQFF	TRBV7-3	TRBJ2-1
CASSLGSSYEQYF	TRBV5-1	TRBJ2-7
CASSLGIDRTTDTQYF	TRBV7-3	TRBJ2-3
CAWSEKGTGFYEQYF	TRBV30	.
CASGVQGATLHF	TRBV10-3	TRBJ1-6
CASSREGGNEQFF	TRBV7-2	TRBJ2-1
CASSSTSGSYTGELFF	TRBV7-6	TRBJ2-2
CASSSWGVQNHYGYTF	TRBV28	TRBJ1-2
CASSSGTSTSGANVLTF	TRBV7-7	TRBJ2-6
CASSLGGPGVNTIYF	TRBV5-6	TRBJ1-3
CASSKQGIGNQPQHF	TRBV28	TRBJ1-5
CAWSVSRGGGNIQYF	TRBV30	TRBJ2-4
CAWSSRTEIYGYTF	TRBV30	TRBJ1-2
CATSRGLEETQYF	TRBV15	TRBJ2-5
CASSYAGSGYEQYF	TRBV6-5	TRBJ2-7
CASSPRQGSQHF	TRBV19	TRBJ1-5
CASSLRTGYEETQYF	TRBV11-2	TRBJ2-5
CASSPTPTGSGEKLFF	TRBV5-4	TRBJ1-4
CASSLTSGRAYEQYF	TRBV13	TRBJ2-7
CASSLAERELYEQYF	TRBV5-4	TRBJ2-7
CASSLGGNRGEKLFF	TRBV28	TRBJ1-4